This paragraph reports one T cell receptor beta chain. Here immunoSEQ multiplex PCR was the method, and the copy in TCRdb shows in-frame clones only, minus some. The data hold about 170,000 clones, with more than 75% observed a single time. The source of the sample is a study of cytomegalovirus exposure and HLA in healthy donors. The TCR sequence derives from a woman aged 25 to 39 in good health and CMV-seronegative. The sequencing input was PBMCs.

In DNA form, the CDR3 reads TGTGCCAGCAGCCTAGGCAGCGGGGGGCAGGGGTATGGCTACACCTTC. Protein product: CASSLGSGGQGYGYTF. The chain employs TRBV5-4 and TRBJ1-2; weak D call: TRBD1 (6 bases). CDR3 length equals 16 residues. V shed 4 bases and J shed 5 bases, with 21 bases lying between them. Germline V gene lookup returns CDR1 SGHNT and CDR2 YYREEE (reference sequence).